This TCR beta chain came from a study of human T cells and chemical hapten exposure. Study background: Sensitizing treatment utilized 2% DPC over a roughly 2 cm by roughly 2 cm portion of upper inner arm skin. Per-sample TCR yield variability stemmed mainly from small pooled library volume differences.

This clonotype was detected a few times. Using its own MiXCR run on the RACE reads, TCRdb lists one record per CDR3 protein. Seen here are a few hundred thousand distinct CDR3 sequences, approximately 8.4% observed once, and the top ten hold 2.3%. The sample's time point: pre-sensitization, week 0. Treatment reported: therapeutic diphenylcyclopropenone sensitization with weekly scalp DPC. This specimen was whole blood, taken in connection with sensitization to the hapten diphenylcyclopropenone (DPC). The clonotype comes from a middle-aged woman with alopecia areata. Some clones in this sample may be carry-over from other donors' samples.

The DNA of the CDR3 is TGCAGCGAGCAGGGGTTTAGCACAGATACGCAGTATTTT. It is translated as CSEQGFSTDTQYF. This chain uses TRBV20-1 with TRBJ2-3; perhaps TRBD1 as D (6 bases). CDR1 DFQATT and CDR2 SNEGSKA come from the germline V gene (reference sequence). The CDR3 has 13 residues.